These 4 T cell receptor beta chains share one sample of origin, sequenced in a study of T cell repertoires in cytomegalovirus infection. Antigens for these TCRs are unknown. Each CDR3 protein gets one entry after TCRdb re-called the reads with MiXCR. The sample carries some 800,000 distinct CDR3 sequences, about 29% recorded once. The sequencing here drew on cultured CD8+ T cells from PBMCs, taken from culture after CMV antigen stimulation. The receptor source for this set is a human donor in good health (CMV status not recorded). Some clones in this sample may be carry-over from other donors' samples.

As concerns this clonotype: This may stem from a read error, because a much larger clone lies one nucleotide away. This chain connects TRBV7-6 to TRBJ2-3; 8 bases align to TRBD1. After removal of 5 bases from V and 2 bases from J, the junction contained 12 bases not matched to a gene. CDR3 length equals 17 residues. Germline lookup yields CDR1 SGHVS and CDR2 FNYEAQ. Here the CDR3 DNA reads TGTGCCAGCAGCCGATATGTCGGACAGGGCATCACAGATACGCAGTATTTT. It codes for CASSRYVGQGITDTQYF.

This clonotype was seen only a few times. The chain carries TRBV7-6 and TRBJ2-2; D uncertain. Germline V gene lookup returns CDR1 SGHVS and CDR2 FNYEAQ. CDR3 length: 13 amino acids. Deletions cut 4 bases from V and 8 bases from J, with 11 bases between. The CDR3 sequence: CASSWTATGELFF. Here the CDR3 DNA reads TGTGCCAGCAGCTGGACGGCGACGGGGGAGCTGTTTTTT.

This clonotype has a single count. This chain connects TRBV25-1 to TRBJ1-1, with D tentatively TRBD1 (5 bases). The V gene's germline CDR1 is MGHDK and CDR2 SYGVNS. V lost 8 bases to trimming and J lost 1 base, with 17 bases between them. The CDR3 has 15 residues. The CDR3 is CASSTFLGPNTEAFF. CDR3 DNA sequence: TGTGCCAGCTCTACCTTTTTGGGGCCGAACACTGAAGCTTTCTTT.

The CDR3 reads CASSLGALPYEQYV. CDR3 nucleotide sequence: TGTGCCAGCAGCTTAGGTGCCCTCCCCTACGAGCAGTACGTC. The chain is built from TRBV7-9 and TRBJ2-7; no clear D gene. V dropped 1 base and J dropped 2 bases, with 9 bases sitting between them. This CDR3 spans 14 amino acids. CDR1 is SEHNR and CDR2 is FQNEAQ in the germline V gene (reference sequence).